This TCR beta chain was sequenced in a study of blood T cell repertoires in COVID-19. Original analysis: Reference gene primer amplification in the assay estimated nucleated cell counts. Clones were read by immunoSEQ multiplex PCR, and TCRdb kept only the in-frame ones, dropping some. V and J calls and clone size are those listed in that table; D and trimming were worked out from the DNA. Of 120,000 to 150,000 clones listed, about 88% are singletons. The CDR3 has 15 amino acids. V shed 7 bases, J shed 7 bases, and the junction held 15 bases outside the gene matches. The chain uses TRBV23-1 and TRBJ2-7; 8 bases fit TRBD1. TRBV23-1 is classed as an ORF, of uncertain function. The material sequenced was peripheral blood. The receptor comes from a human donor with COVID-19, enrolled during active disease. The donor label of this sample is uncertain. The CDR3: CASNQAPGGPAEQYF. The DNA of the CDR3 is TGCGCCAGCAACCAAGCCCCAGGGGGCCCCGCTGAGCAGTACTTC.